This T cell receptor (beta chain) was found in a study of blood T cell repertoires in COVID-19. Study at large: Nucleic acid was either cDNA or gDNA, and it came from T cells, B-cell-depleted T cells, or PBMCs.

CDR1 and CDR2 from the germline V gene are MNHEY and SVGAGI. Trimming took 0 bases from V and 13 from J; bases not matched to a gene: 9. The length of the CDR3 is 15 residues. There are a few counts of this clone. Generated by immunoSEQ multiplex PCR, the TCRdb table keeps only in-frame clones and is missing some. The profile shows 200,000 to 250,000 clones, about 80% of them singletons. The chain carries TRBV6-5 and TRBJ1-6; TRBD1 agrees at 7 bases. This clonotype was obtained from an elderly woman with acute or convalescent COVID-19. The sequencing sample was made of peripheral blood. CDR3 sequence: CASSYSRTGSMPLHF. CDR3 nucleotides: TGTGCCAGCAGTTACTCCCGGACAGGATCAATGCCCCTCCACTTT.